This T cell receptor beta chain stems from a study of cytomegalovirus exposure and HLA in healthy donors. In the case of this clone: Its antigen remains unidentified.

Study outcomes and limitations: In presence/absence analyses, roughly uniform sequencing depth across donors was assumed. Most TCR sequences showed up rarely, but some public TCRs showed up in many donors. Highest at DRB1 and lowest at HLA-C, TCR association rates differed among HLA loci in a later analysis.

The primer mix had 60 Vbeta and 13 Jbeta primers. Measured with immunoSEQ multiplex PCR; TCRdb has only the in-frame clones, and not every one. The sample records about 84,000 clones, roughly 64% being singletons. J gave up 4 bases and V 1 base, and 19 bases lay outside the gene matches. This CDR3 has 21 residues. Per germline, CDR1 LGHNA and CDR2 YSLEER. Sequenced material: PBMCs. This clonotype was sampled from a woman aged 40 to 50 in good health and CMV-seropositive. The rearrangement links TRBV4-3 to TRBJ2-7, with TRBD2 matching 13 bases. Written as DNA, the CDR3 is TGCGCCAGCAGCCAAGGGCATGTTTGGGGACTAGCGGGATCCCCCACTTACGAGCAGTACTTC. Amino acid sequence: CASSQGHVWGLAGSPTYEQYF.